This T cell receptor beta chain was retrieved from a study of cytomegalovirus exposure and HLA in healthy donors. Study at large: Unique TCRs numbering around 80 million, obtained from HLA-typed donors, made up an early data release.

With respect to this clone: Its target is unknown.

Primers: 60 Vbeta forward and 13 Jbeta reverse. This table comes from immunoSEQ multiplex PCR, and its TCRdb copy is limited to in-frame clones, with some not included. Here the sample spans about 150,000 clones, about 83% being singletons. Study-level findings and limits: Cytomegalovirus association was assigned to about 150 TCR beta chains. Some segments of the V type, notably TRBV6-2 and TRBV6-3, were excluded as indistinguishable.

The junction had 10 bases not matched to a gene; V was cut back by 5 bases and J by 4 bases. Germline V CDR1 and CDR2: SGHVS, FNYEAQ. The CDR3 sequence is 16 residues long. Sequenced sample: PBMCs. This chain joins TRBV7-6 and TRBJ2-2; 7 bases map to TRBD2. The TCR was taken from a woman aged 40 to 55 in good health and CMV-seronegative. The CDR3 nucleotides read TGTGCCAGCAGCCCCATCGGGGGGATGGGCACCGGGGAGCTGTTTTTT. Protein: CASSPIGGMGTGELFF.